This paragraph reports one T cell receptor (beta chain). The repertoire was sequenced with immunoSEQ multiplex PCR; TCRdb's copy has only in-frame clones and lacks some. The sample contains about 85,000 clones, about 95% of which appear only once. CDR1 is MDHEN and CDR2 is SYDVKM in the germline V gene. V dropped 10 bases and J dropped 0 bases, with 11 bases sitting between them. This CDR3 has 13 amino acids. This sample is part of a study of technical replicates of blood from several donors. The source of this sequence is a human donor in good health. The chain is built from TRBV28 and TRBJ2-3; D is possibly TRBD2 (5 bases). Sequenced sample: T cells isolated from PBMCs. This CDR3 reads CATADLSTDTQYF. CDR3 nucleotide sequence: TGTGCCACCGCGGACTTGAGCACAGATACGCAGTATTTT.